Shown below are 16 T cell receptor beta chains from a single sample sequenced in a study of regulatory T cells in long-lasting Graves disease. Sample time point: newly diagnosed GD, antithyroid drugs for less than 3 months. TCR sequences were obtained from RNA taken from PBMCs. Relying on iRepertoire HTBI primers and Arm-PCR of CDR3 regions, the team built TCR beta libraries. Each CDR3 protein gets one entry after TCRdb re-called the multiplex PCR reads with MiXCR. Among about 210,000 distinct CDR3 sequences listed, around 20% were seen once. These records were also assigned to another study, of T cells in Graves' hyperthyroidism and ophthalmopathy.

The specimen comprised peripheral blood mononuclear cells (PBMCs), sampled at new diagnosis, from a patient treated with antithyroid drugs. The source of these receptors is a woman under 40 with Graves disease.

The table lists this clonotype with many counts. The chain uses TRBV18 and TRBJ1-3; 7 bases fit TRBD1. CDR3 size: 15 residues. Germline V gene lookup returns CDR1 KGHSH and CDR2 LQKENI. Trimming removed 6 bases from V and 0 bases from J; junction bases left unmatched: 5. CDR3 sequence reads: CASSPGQSSGNTIYF. DNA of the CDR3: TGTGCCAGCTCCCCGGGACAGAGCTCTGGAAACACCATATATTTT.

Many counts were recorded for this clonotype. The genes are TRBV12-3 or TRBV12-4 and TRBJ1-5; D might be TRBD1 (5 bases). The CDR3 length is 17 residues. V was shortened by 6 bases and J by 1 base, with 19 bases between the two germline ends. In DNA, the CDR3 is TGTGCCAGCAGCCGCGAGGGGCAGCTATTAAGCAATCAGCCCCAGCATTTT. Its translation: CASSREGQLLSNQPQHF.

Ten or more counts support this clonotype. The chain couples TRBV9 to TRBJ1-4; a possible D gene is TRBD1 (6 bases). Trimming removed 2 bases at V and 5 bases at J, with 13 bases between. The CDR3 spans 15 residues. From germline, CDR1 is SGDLS and CDR2 YYNGEE. CDR3: CASSVTGSGNEKLFF. The CDR3 DNA reads as TGTGCCAGCAGCGTTACAGGGTCAGGGAATGAAAAACTGTTTTTT. Drawing the rest from reference TRBV9 and TRBJ1-4, the complete variable domain is DSGVTQTPKHLITATGQRVTLRCSPRSGDLSVYWYQQSLDQGLQFLIQYYNGEERAKGNILERFSAQQFPDLHSELNLSSLELGDSALYFCASSVTGSGNEKLFFGSGTQLSVL.

This clonotype occurred many times. The chain employs TRBV2 and TRBJ2-7, with 8 bases aligning to TRBD2. The V gene end was trimmed by 2 bases and the J gene end by 4 bases; junction bases not matched to a gene: 7. From germline, CDR1 is SNHLY and CDR2 FYNNEI. The length of the CDR3 is 15 residues. DNA of the CDR3: TGTGCCAGCAGTGAAACCGGTGCGGGAGGATACGAGCAGTACTTC. This translates into CASSETGAGGYEQYF.

This clonotype was detected only a few times. The genes are TRBV19 and TRBJ1-3; perhaps TRBD1 as D (5 bases). CDR3 size: 12 residues. Germline values: CDR1 LNHDA, CDR2 SQIVND (reference sequence). V was trimmed by 11 bases and J by 4 bases, leaving 12 bases between them. The CDR3 spells CAGGDPGNTIYF. CDR3 coding DNA: TGTGCCGGAGGGGATCCCGGAAACACCATATATTTT.

This clonotype occurred many times. The chain has TRBV5-1 and TRBJ1-2; no clear D. Trimming took off 4 bases at V and 4 bases at J, with 14 bases between the two ends. Germline CDR1 and CDR2: SGHRS and YFSETQ. CDR3 size: 14 residues. The CDR3 protein is CASSMDRPSYGYTF. The CDR3 coding sequence is TGCGCCAGCAGCATGGACCGACCCTCCTATGGCTACACCTTC. Full variable domain (remainder filled in from reference TRBV5-1 and TRBJ1-2): KAGVTQTPRYLIKTRGQQVTLSCSPISGHRSVSWYQQTPGQGLQFLFEYFSETQRNKGNFPGRFSGRQFSNSRSEMNVSTLELGDSALYLCASSMDRPSYGYTFGSGTRLTVV.

This clonotype was detected once. This sequence is one base from a far larger clone and is likely a read error. V is TRBV7-2 and J is TRBJ2-7; 8 nucleotides match TRBD2. V dropped 5 bases and J dropped 7; count of bases not matched to a gene: 16. This CDR3 comprises 16 residues. Germline CDR1 and CDR2: SGHTA and FQGNSA. The CDR3: CASSRTGTRVKHEQYF. In nucleotides, the CDR3 is TGTGCCAGCAGCCGCACCGGGACTAGAGTCAAGCATGAGCAGTACTTC.

This clonotype was seen many times. The genes are TRBV28 and TRBJ2-3; 13 positions agree with TRBD2. CDR1 is MDHEN, CDR2 SYDVKM, per germline. The CDR3 contains 15 residues. Trimming took 5 bases from V and 6 from J; bases not matched to a gene: 5. CDR3 amino acids: CASSLQTSGRDTQYF. As DNA, the CDR3 is TGTGCCAGCAGTCTCCAGACTAGCGGGAGGGATACGCAGTATTTT.

The table lists this clonotype with many counts. V and J are TRBV19 and TRBJ2-3; D remains unclear. V was clipped by 1 base and J by 3 bases, with 8 bases between them. CDR3 length equals 14 residues. Germline lookup yields CDR1 LNHDA and CDR2 SQIVND (reference sequence). The DNA of the CDR3 is TGTGCCAGTAGTATAGGAGAACGAACAGATACGCAGTATTTT. Protein product: CASSIGERTDTQYF.

The chain employs TRBV20-1 and TRBJ2-2, with D tentatively TRBD1 (8 bases). The germline CDR1 and CDR2 sequences are DFQATT and SNEGSKA (reference sequence). CDR3 length equals 17 residues. V gave up 5 bases and J gave up 4 bases, with 23 bases separating them. This chain's CDR3 is CSAGGTGWREITGELFF. The CDR3, as DNA: TGCAGTGCTGGAGGGACAGGCTGGCGGGAGATCACCGGGGAGCTGTTTTTT.

This clonotype occurred many times. This chain links TRBV11-3 with TRBJ2-5; no clear D. The CDR3 runs 16 residues. Germline CDR1 and CDR2: SGHNT and YENEEA. V dropped 4 bases and J dropped 1 base, with 16 bases sitting between them. DNA of the CDR3: TGTGCCAGCAGCTCCAGCCGAACAAGTTTCCAAGAGACCCAGTACTTC. Its protein is CASSSSRTSFQETQYF.

This clonotype occurred many times. The chain couples TRBV7-2 to TRBJ2-5, with D unclear. The CDR3 contains 14 residues. Germline CDR1 SGHTA, CDR2 FQGNSA. V gave up 5 bases and J gave up 4 bases, with 14 bases separating them. CDR3 loop: CASSPYRAGETQYF. The CDR3 DNA reads TGTGCCAGCAGCCCGTACCGGGCAGGAGAGACCCAGTACTTC.

This clonotype came up many times. The chain has TRBV30 and TRBJ2-7, with 10 bases aligning to TRBD2. The germline V gene has CDR1 GTSNPN and CDR2 SVGIG (reference sequence). This CDR3 has 14 amino acids. V lost 4 bases to trimming and J lost 0 bases; unmatched junction nucleotides: 3. The CDR3 protein is CAWKRTSGSYEQYF. As DNA, the CDR3 is TGTGCCTGGAAACGGACTAGCGGCTCCTACGAGCAGTACTTC.

This clonotype has at least ten counts. The genes are TRBV19 and TRBJ1-1; D is perhaps TRBD1 (5 bases). The germline V and J ends were trimmed by 5 bases and 6 bases, with 13 bases remaining between them. This CDR3 is 13 amino acids long. The V gene's germline CDR1 is LNHDA and CDR2 SQIVND (reference sequence). The CDR3 DNA reads as TGTGCCAGTAGTTCCGGGGCGGCGCCTGAAGCTTTCTTT. This gives the protein CASSSGAAPEAFF.

This chain links TRBV7-9 with TRBJ2-5, with TRBD2 matching over 10 bases. CDR3 size: 14 residues. The J segment lost 2 bases and the V segment lost 5 bases, leaving 2 bases of the junction unmatched. Germline lookup yields CDR1 SEHNR and CDR2 FQNEAQ (reference sequence). CDR3 in DNA: TGTGCCAGCAGCAGGGGACTAGCGCAAGAGACCCAGTACTTC. It translates to CASSRGLAQETQYF.

This clonotype was detected ten times or more. The chain employs TRBV20-1 and TRBJ1-1; D gene uncertain. V gave up 2 bases and J gave up 4 bases, with 8 bases separating them. Germline CDR1 DFQATT, CDR2 SNEGSKA (reference sequence). CDR3 length: 12 amino acids. CDR3 nucleotide sequence: TGCAGTGCTAGACCGGGAGGCACTGAAGCTTTCTTT. It encodes CSARPGGTEAFF.